Listed below are T cell receptor beta chains from one sample, sequenced in a study of cytomegalovirus exposure and HLA in healthy donors. Produced via immunoSEQ multiplex PCR; TCRdb's table is partial and in-frame only. Of under 200,000 clones listed, roughly 84% are singletons. The sample consisted of PBMCs. The origin of the receptors is a boy aged 2 to 10 in good health and CMV-seronegative. Each CDR3 is given with its conserved first and last residue. The D gene is left open where the match is weak. A clone size is listed for some rows: how often the clone was seen (once, few, many), or a class if it is expanded.

d_call,j_call,clone_size,v_call,cdr3_nt,cdr3_aa
NA,TRBJ1-3,few,TRBV18,TGTGCCAGCTCTCTTAGACAGGAGCGAGGAAACACCATATATTTT,CASSLRQERGNTIYF
TRBD1,TRBJ1-4,NA,TRBV5-1,TGCGCCAGCAGTCAACAGGGGGCCACAACTAATGAAAAACTGTTTTTT,CASSQQGATTNEKLFF
NA,TRBJ1-2,NA,TRBV7-9,TGTGCCAGCAGCTTATGGGCGGGCTTAATTCCTACTAGGGATGGCTACACCTTC,CASSLWAGLIPTRDGYTF
TRBD2,TRBJ2-1,once,TRBV5-4,TGTGCCAGCAGCTTTAAGCGGGAGTTGTACAATGAGCAGTTCTTC,CASSFKRELYNEQFF
NA,TRBJ2-1,NA,TRBV4-1,TGCGCCAGCAGCCAAGATCTAAGAGGGCTGCCCTACAATGAGCAGTTCTTC,CASSQDLRGLPYNEQFF
NA,TRBJ2-3,NA,TRBV5-1,TGCGCCAGCTTCTTGGGTGAGGGCCATCGGGGAGATACGCAGTATTTT,CASFLGEGHRGDTQYF
NA,TRBJ1-2,once,TRBV7-6,TGTGCCAGCAGCTTAAGTTTCGTGGGGCCCGGAGGCTACACCTTC,CASSLSFVGPGGYTF
TRBD1,TRBJ1-1,few,TRBV6-6,TGTGCCAGCAGTTACCCGGGACAGGGAGACACTGAAGCTTTCTTT,CASSYPGQGDTEAFF
TRBD2,TRBJ2-7,NA,TRBV6-5,TGTGCCAGCAGTTACTCGCAACTAGCGGGAGGGTACGAGCAGTACTTC,CASSYSQLAGGYEQYF
NA,TRBJ1-5,few,TRBV4-2,TGTGCCAGCAGCCAAGATGTGCGGGGTTGGGGGGATCAGCCCCAGCATTTT,CASSQDVRGWGDQPQHF
NA,TRBJ2-2,NA,TRBV5-1,TGCGCCAGCAGCTCGGGCGGGACGAACACCGGGGAGCTGTTTTTT,CASSSGGTNTGELFF
TRBD1,TRBJ2-7,few,TRBV2,TGTGCCAGCAGTTGGGGACAGGAAAACGAGCAGTACTTC,CASSWGQENEQYF
NA,TRBJ2-1,NA,TRBV6-1,TGTGCCAGCAGTGAAGTTTATCAGAGGGAGGGACGACCCAGGGGCTCCTACAATGAGCAGTTCTTC,CASSEVYQREGRPRGSYNEQFF
NA,TRBJ2-1,NA,TRBV10-1,TGCGCCAGCAGTGGCCGGAATGAGCAGTTCTTC,CASSGRNEQFF
TRBD1,TRBJ1-1,NA,TRBV7-2,TGTGCCAGCAGCTTAGGGACAGGGAACACTGAAGCTTTCTTT,CASSLGTGNTEAFF
TRBD2,TRBJ2-3,NA,TRBV4-1,TGCGCCAGCAGCCAATCCCCGGCGGGAGGGATAACAGATACGCAGTATTTT,CASSQSPAGGITDTQYF
TRBD2,TRBJ2-7,NA,TRBV7-6,TGTGCCAGCAGCCGGGGGGGCGGGATGCACGAGCAGTACTTC,CASSRGGGMHEQYF
NA,TRBJ2-5,few,TRBV27,TGTGCCAGCAGTCCCACGCTTGGGGGGAGAGAAGAGACCCAGTACTTC,CASSPTLGGREETQYF
NA,TRBJ1-5,NA,TRBV9,TGTGCCAGCAGCGTAGGTCCCAGGGCAGGCCAGCCCCAGCATTTT,CASSVGPRAGQPQHF
TRBD1,TRBJ1-2,once,TRBV5-6,TGTGCCAGCAGCATGGCAGGGGGCGGCTATGGCTACACCTTC,CASSMAGGGYGYTF
NA,TRBJ1-1,NA,TRBV7-9,TGTGCCAGCAGCCTGGGGGCACACACTGAAGCTTTCTTT,CASSLGAHTEAFF
NA,TRBJ2-7,NA,TRBV5-6,TGTGCCAGCAGCACCGGGATTTTTTACGAGCAGTACTTC,CASSTGIFYEQYF
TRBD1,TRBJ1-2,once,TRBV13,TGTGCCAGCAGCTTGGGACAGGGTAACTATGGCTACACCTTC,CASSLGQGNYGYTF
TRBD1,TRBJ1-2,NA,TRBV6-1,TGTGCCAGCAGTGGCAGACAGGGAAACTATGGCTACACCTTC,CASSGRQGNYGYTF
NA,TRBJ1-1,NA,TRBV27,TGTGCCAGCAGTTCGCGCACGGGTAACACTGAAGCTTTCTTT,CASSSRTGNTEAFF
NA,TRBJ2-7,NA,TRBV29-1,TGCAGCGCGTCACTCGGGGGAGAGTACGAGCAGTACTTC,CSASLGGEYEQYF
TRBD2,TRBJ2-2,NA,TRBV15,TGTGCCACCAGCCAGATAGCGGGAGTTGGAACCGGGGAGCTGTTTTTT,CATSQIAGVGTGELFF
TRBD1,TRBJ2-7,NA,TRBV19,TGTGCCAGTAGAGGGACAGAACAGTACGAGCAGTACTTC,CASRGTEQYEQYF
NA,TRBJ1-4,NA,TRBV7-6,TGTGCCAGCAGCCCCCGACGGGAAGAAAAACTGTTTTTT,CASSPRREEKLFF
NA,TRBJ1-5,NA,TRBV12-5,TGTGCTAGTGGTTTAGAGGGAGATGAGCCCCAGCATTTT,CASGLEGDEPQHF
NA,TRBJ2-1,NA,TRBV4-2,TGTGCCAGCAGCCAAGCTAGGGGAGGGCAGTTCTTC,CASSQARGGQFF
NA,TRBJ1-2,NA,TRBV4-1,TGCGCCAGCAGCCTACCCGGTACAGGGAATGGCTACACCTTC,CASSLPGTGNGYTF
NA,TRBJ1-5,NA,TRBV6-6,TGTGCCAGCACCCTGTCGGGGGGGAGAAATCAGCCCCAGCATTTT,CASTLSGGRNQPQHF
NA,TRBJ1-3,NA,TRBV14,TGTGCCAGCAGCCGCCTAGGCTCTGGAAACACCATATATTTT,CASSRLGSGNTIYF
NA,TRBJ2-3,NA,TRBV12-5,TGTGCTAGTGGTTTGGTCGGAGGGGGCCTTCATACGCAGTATTTT,CASGLVGGGLHTQYF
NA,TRBJ2-5,NA,TRBV11-2,TGTGCCAGCAGCTTAGCCGGCGGGGGCGAGACCCAGTACTTC,CASSLAGGGETQYF
NA,TRBJ2-3,NA,TRBV5-6,TGTGCCAGCAGCTCGGAGACACAGGCTCTGGGTGCGGCTTTT,CASSSETQALGAAF
NA,TRBJ1-4,NA,TRBV5-1,TGCGCCAGCAGCTTGGGAGGAACTAATGAAAAACTGCTTTTT,CASSLGGTNEKLLF
NA,TRBJ2-1,NA,TRBV12-5,TGTGCTAGTGGTTTGGACCGACAGAACAATGAGCAGTTCTTC,CASGLDRQNNEQFF
NA,TRBJ1-4,NA,TRBV18,TGTGCCAGCTCAAAAGACAGGTGGTCGGGGGAAAAACTGTTTTTT,CASSKDRWSGEKLFF
NA,TRBJ1-2,NA,TRBV7-9,TGTGCCAGCAGCACCGGGGGTGCTAACTATGGCTACACCTTC,CASSTGGANYGYTF
TRBD1,TRBJ1-5,NA,TRBV27,TGTGCCAGCAGTTTACTCGGGACAGGGGGCGGCAATCAGCCCCAGCATTTT,CASSLLGTGGGNQPQHF
TRBD1,TRBJ1-2,few,TRBV6-6,TGTGCCAGCAGTTCGGGGACAGGGATCTATGGCTACACCTTC,CASSSGTGIYGYTF
NA,TRBJ1-1,NA,TRBV19,TGTGCCAGTAGTAAGGACAGATTTCTAGGGAACACTGAAGCTTTCTTT,CASSKDRFLGNTEAFF
TRBD1,TRBJ2-1,NA,TRBV11-3,TGTGCCAGCAGCTTAGGAGGGACAGGGGAGAATGAGCAGTTCTTC,CASSLGGTGENEQFF
TRBD1,TRBJ2-7,NA,TRBV12-5,TGTGCTAGTGGTTTGGCCCGGACAGGGGCCTACGAGCAGTACTTC,CASGLARTGAYEQYF
NA,TRBJ1-2,NA,TRBV9,TGTGCAAGCCGATCCTTTGAGGAAGGCTATGGCTACACCTTC,CASRSFEEGYGYTF
NA,TRBJ1-3,once,TRBV6-5,TGTGCCAGCATCCCCACAGGGTACTCTGGAAACACCATATATTTT,CASIPTGYSGNTIYF
NA,TRBJ2-3,NA,TRBV27,TGTGCCAGCAGTTTGGGAGTTGGAACAGATACGCAGTATTTT,CASSLGVGTDTQYF
NA,TRBJ2-7,few,TRBV11-1,TGTGCCAGCAGCTTAGATTTGGTACAGGCAGAATTCTCCTACGAGCAGTACTTC,CASSLDLVQAEFSYEQYF
TRBD1,TRBJ2-1,NA,TRBV5-1,TGCGCCAGCAGCCCTGGCGGCTCCGGGACAGGGACATACAATGAGCAGTTCTTC,CASSPGGSGTGTYNEQFF
TRBD2,TRBJ2-3,NA,TRBV5-1,TGCGCCAGCAGCCAATGGACTAGCGGGAGAACAAATACGCAGTATTTT,CASSQWTSGRTNTQYF
NA,TRBJ1-1,NA,TRBV5-6,TGTGCCAGCAGCCACCCGACGGGGCGGGGGGAAGCTTTCTTT,CASSHPTGRGEAFF
NA,TRBJ1-5,NA,TRBV2,TGTGCCAGCAGATTCGAGGCGGATGCGAGTCAGCCCCAGCATTTT,CASRFEADASQPQHF
NA,TRBJ2-1,NA,TRBV4-2,TGTGCCAGCAGCCAAGATCACGGGAGCTCCTACAATGAGCAGTTCTTC,CASSQDHGSSYNEQFF
TRBD2,TRBJ2-3,NA,TRBV6-5,TGTGCCAGCAGTTCGGGACTAGCGGGGGCCACAGATACGCAGTATTTT,CASSSGLAGATDTQYF
NA,TRBJ2-3,NA,TRBV7-2,TGTGCCAGCAGCTTGAGGACAGATACGCAGTATTTT,CASSLRTDTQYF